This TCR beta chain came from a study of CD4+ T cells in melanoma. Findings and limits, study-wide: Neoantigen-specific CD4+ T cells in melanoma reportedly had diverse differentiation states. CD8+ T cell, macrophage and B cell function reportedly correlated with neoantigen-specific CD4+ T cells.

Only in-frame clones appear in the TCRdb table, and some are missing; sequencing was by immunoSEQ multiplex PCR. The sample yields more than 15,000 clones, around 85% seen once. The CDR3 runs 16 residues. V lost 7 bases to trimming and J lost 5 bases, with 21 bases between them. Germline V gene lookup returns CDR1 SGHRS and CDR2 YFSETQ. In regard to this clone: Its antigen is unknown.

The sequenced sample consisted of cells from a culture (not recorded whether cultured in vitro). This rearrangement joins TRBV5-1 to TRBJ2-2; possible D gene TRBD2, 6 bases. The receptor's source is a human donor with melanoma. DNA of the CDR3: TGCGCCAGCGCCCGGCCGGGGAATGGGAGGACCGGGGAGCTGTTTTTT. Protein: CASARPGNGRTGELFF.